Below, 15 T cell receptor beta chains from the same sample are listed, as sequenced in a study of blood T cell repertoires in COVID-19. Clones were sequenced by immunoSEQ multiplex PCR, and TCRdb holds only the in-frame ones, with some missing. The sample includes approximately 44,000 clones, just over 90% of them seen just once. The material sequenced was peripheral blood. The origin of the receptors is a man in his forties or fifties with COVID-19, enrolled during active disease.

V is TRBV5-4 and J is TRBJ2-2, with D possibly matching TRBD2 (5 bases). Germline assignment: CDR1 SGHNT and CDR2 YYREEE (reference sequence). The ends were cut back, 4 bases at V and 2 bases at J, with 18 bases in the middle. This CDR3 is 17 amino acids long. The CDR3 is CASSQDLGLANTGELFF. The CDR3 coding sequence is TGTGCCAGCAGCCAGGATCTTGGACTCGCCAACACCGGGGAGCTGTTTTTT.

The chain has TRBV6-5 and TRBJ1-4, with D possibly TRBD1 on 5 matching bases. Trimming took off 2 bases at V and 9 bases at J, with 16 bases between the two ends. The V gene's germline CDR1 is MNHEY and CDR2 SVGAGI. The CDR3 runs 15 residues. In DNA, the CDR3 is TGTGCCAGCAGTTACGAAGGGGCCGGAAGGAAAAAACTGTTTTTT. As protein: CASSYEGAGRKKLFF.

This chain joins TRBV2 and TRBJ1-1; unclear D gene. The V gene's germline CDR1 is SNHLY and CDR2 FYNNEI. Trimming took 3 bases from V and 3 from J, leaving 17 bases between them. The CDR3 is 16 amino acids. This CDR3 reads CASSETPRPGDTEAFF. The CDR3 nucleotides are TGTGCCAGCAGTGAGACCCCCAGGCCCGGGGACACTGAAGCTTTCTTT.

Points on this clone: The identical CDR3 is also encoded by other nucleotide sequences in the sample. The rearrangement links TRBV6-1 to TRBJ1-1; no clear D. The CDR3 sequence is 13 residues long. V was shortened by 0 bases and J by 4 bases, with 6 bases between the two germline ends. CDR1 MNHNS and CDR2 SASEGT come from the germline V gene. The CDR3 nucleotides are TGTGCCAGCAGTGAAGCTCGCGGCACTGAAGCTTTCTTT. It yields the protein CASSEARGTEAFF.

This clone was counted once. This chain links TRBV19 with TRBJ2-2, with D perhaps TRBD1 (6 bases). The V gene lost 5 bases and the J gene lost 3 bases, with 19 bases spanning the gap. CDR3 length equals 17 residues. Germline lookup yields CDR1 LNHDA and CDR2 SQIVND (reference sequence). In nucleotides, the CDR3 is TGTGCCAGTAGTCCCCCCGGGGACACGAGGGACACCGGGGAGCTGTTTTTT. This codes for CASSPPGDTRDTGELFF.

The V call is TRBV10-3, the J call TRBJ2-7; TRBD2 matches at 10 bases. J gave up 1 base and V 9 bases, and 6 bases lay outside the gene matches. The germline V gene has CDR1 ENHRY and CDR2 SYGVKD. The CDR3 contains 14 residues. In DNA form, the CDR3 reads TGTGCCATATCCGGGACTAGCGTGTCCTACGAGCAGTACTTC. Its translation is CAISGTSVSYEQYF.

The chain carries TRBV7-2 and TRBJ1-2; TRBD1 aligns across 12 bases. Germline CDR1 and CDR2: SGHTA and FQGNSA. This CDR3 region has 16 residues. With V trimmed by 0 bases and J by 7 bases, 6 bases remained unmatched. The CDR3 DNA sequence: TGTGCCAGCAGCTTAGCCCGGGACAGGGGGCTGGGTGGCTACACCTTC. Amino acid sequence: CASSLARDRGLGGYTF.

The rearrangement joins TRBV7-2 to TRBJ2-1; the D gene is possibly TRBD2 (6 bases). The CDR3 totals 16 residues. The germline gives CDR1 SGHTA, CDR2 FQGNSA. V was clipped by 2 bases and J by 1 base, with 12 bases between them. Written as DNA, the CDR3 is TGTGCCAGCAGCTTATGGGCGGCGGGATCCTACAATGAGCAGTTCTTC. The encoded protein is CASSLWAAGSYNEQFF. The entire variable domain, with the rest obtained from reference TRBV7-2 and TRBJ2-1, is as follows: GAGVSQSPSNKVTEKGKDVELRCDPISGHTALYWYRQSLGQGLEFLIYFQGNSAPDKSGLPSDRFSAERTGGSVSTLTIQRTQQEDSAVYLCASSLWAAGSYNEQFFGPGTRLTVL.

The CDR3 DNA reads TGTGCCAGTAGTCCGTCGGACAGGGGATTCCGAGGCTACACCTTC. Translating it yields CASSPSDRGFRGYTF. The chain couples TRBV19 to TRBJ1-2; 9 nucleotides agree with TRBD1. Trimming cost V 5 bases and J 8 bases; bases outside gene matches: 12. Germline CDR1 and CDR2: LNHDA and SQIVND (reference sequence). CDR3 size: 15 residues. The full variable domain, with the rest looked up from reference TRBV19 and TRBJ1-2, is DGGITQSPKYLFRKEGQNVTLSCEQNLNHDAMYWYRQDPGQGLRLIYYSQIVNDFQKGDIAEGYSVSREKKESFPLTVTSAQKNPTAFYLCASSPSDRGFRGYTFGSGTRLTVV.

V and J are TRBV9 and TRBJ2-2; D remains ambiguous. V lost 0 bases and J lost 0, with 6 bases in between. Germline CDR1 SGDLS, CDR2 YYNGEE. The CDR3 sequence is 15 residues long. This CDR3 is CASSVVSSNTGELFF. CDR3 nucleotide sequence: TGTGCCAGCAGCGTAGTCAGTTCGAACACCGGGGAGCTGTTTTTT.

CDR3 in amino acids: CASNAGGGDTQYF. CDR3 coding DNA: TGTGCCAGCAATGCTGGGGGGGGAGATACGCAGTATTTT. This chain uses TRBV6-5 with TRBJ2-3, with 7 bases fitting TRBD2. V lost 7 bases and J lost 5; bases outside the gene matches: 6. Per germline, CDR1 MNHEY and CDR2 SVGAGI. The CDR3 loop spans 13 amino acids.

V gene TRBV4-2 combines with J gene TRBJ2-1, with a possible D match to TRBD2 (6 bases). The CDR3 totals 14 residues. CDR1 is LGHNA, CDR2 YNFKEQ, per germline. The ends were cut back, 1 base at V and 13 bases at J, with 17 bases in the middle. CDR3 sequence (DNA): TGTGCCAGCAGCCAAGCCTTTGGTGGCGGGATTCAGTTCTTC. Translation: CASSQAFGGGIQFF.

This clone came up a few times. The J gene is TRBJ1-1, the V gene TRBV27; perhaps TRBD1 as D (6 bases). The CDR3 has 14 residues. CDR1 is MNHEY and CDR2 is SMNVEV in the germline V gene (reference sequence). Trimming cost V 6 bases and J 1 base, with 12 bases left between them. CDR3 bases: TGTGCCAGCAGAAAGGACAGACAGAACACTGAAGCTTTCTTT. This codes for CASRKDRQNTEAFF.

The rearrangement joins TRBV5-1 to TRBJ1-2; 9 positions agree with TRBD1. The length of the CDR3 is 13 residues. The trim removed 3 bases at V and 8 bases at J, leaving 5 bases unmatched. Germline V gene data show CDR1 as SGHRS and CDR2 as YFSETQ. The CDR3 loop is CASSWGDRDGYTF. The DNA of the CDR3 is TGCGCCAGCAGCTGGGGGGACAGGGACGGCTACACCTTC.

This rearrangement joins TRBV5-8 to TRBJ2-5, with D possibly TRBD2 on 5 matching bases. The CDR3 is 15 amino acids. CDR1 and CDR2 from the germline V gene are SGHTS and YDEGEE. V lost 0 bases and J 4 bases, leaving 13 bases between the germline ends. CDR3 in DNA: TGTGCCAGCAGCTTGGGGGCAGGCGAGGGAGAGACCCAGTACTTC. Translating gives CASSLGAGEGETQYF.